This T cell receptor beta chain was identified during a study of CD8+CD57+ T cells in acquired aplastic anemia. The TCR beta profiling, which covered VDJ combination and CDR3 sequence, was carried out using genomic DNA as the template. Via MiXCR, TCRdb re-called the reads, giving one row per CDR3 protein. The table has some 170,000 distinct CDR3 sequences, 55% to 65% seen once; the top ten hold under 45%. All patients picked for sequencing had shown, by flow cytometry, an expansion of CD8+CD57+ cells. The CDR3 has 13 residues. The germline V gene has CDR1 SQVTM and CDR2 ANQGSEA. V lost 4 bases and J lost 3, with 10 bases in between.

The V call is TRBV29-1, the J call TRBJ1-5; D uncertain. The sequence derives from a human donor with aplastic anemia. The sequenced material came from sorted CD4+, CD8+, or CD8+CD57+ T cells (not recorded which) from PBMCs. DNA of the CDR3: TGCAGCGTTGTTTATCACCCCAATCAGCCCCAGCATTTT. It specifies CSVVYHPNQPQHF.